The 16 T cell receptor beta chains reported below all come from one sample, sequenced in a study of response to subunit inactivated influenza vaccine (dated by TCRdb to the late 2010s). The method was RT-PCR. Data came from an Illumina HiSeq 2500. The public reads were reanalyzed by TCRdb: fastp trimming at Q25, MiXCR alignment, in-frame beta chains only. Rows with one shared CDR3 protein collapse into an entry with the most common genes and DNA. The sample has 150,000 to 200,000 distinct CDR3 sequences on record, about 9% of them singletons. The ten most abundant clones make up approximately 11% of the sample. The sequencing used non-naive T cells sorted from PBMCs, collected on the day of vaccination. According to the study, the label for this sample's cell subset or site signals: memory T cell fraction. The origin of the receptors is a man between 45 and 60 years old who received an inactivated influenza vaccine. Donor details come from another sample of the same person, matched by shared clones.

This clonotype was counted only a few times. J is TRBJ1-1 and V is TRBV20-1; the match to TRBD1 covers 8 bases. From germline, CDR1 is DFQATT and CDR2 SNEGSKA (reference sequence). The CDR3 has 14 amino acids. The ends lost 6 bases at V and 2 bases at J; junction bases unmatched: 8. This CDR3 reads CSATGALVNTEAFF. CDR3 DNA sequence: TGCAGTGCGACAGGGGCTTTGGTAAACACTGAAGCTTTCTTT.

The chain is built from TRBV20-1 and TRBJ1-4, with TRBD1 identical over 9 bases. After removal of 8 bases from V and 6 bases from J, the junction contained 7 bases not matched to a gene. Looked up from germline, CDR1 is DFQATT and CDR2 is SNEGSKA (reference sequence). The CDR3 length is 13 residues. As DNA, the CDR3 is TGCAGTTTATCCGGGACAGGGCATGAAAAACTGTTTTTT. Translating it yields CSLSGTGHEKLFF.

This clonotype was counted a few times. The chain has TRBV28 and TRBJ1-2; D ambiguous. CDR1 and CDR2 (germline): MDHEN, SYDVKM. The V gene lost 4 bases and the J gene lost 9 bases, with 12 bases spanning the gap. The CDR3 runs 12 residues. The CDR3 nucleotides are TGTGCCAGCAGTTGGGAGAGGAGGAGCTACACCTTC. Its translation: CASSWERRSYTF.

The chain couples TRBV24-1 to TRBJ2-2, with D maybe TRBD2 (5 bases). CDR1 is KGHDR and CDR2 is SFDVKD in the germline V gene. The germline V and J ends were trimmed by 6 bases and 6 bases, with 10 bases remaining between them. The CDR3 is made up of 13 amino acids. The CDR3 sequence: CATSRGSPGELFF. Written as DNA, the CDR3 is TGTGCCACCAGTCGGGGATCGCCCGGGGAGCTGTTTTTT.

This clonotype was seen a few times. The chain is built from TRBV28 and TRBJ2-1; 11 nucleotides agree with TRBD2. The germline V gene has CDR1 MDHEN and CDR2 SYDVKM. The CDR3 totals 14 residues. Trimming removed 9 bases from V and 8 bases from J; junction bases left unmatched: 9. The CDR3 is CASLAGGRRDEQFF. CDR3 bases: TGTGCCAGTCTAGCGGGGGGCCGACGGGATGAGCAGTTCTTC.

The CDR3 sequence: CASSTPNLYNEQFF. CDR3 coding DNA: TGTGCCAGCAGCACCCCTAACCTCTACAATGAGCAGTTCTTC. V usage is TRBV7-2 and J usage is TRBJ2-1, with D unclear. V was trimmed by 5 bases and J by 3 bases, leaving 11 bases between them. Germline CDR1 reads SGHTA; CDR2 reads FQGNSA. The CDR3 extends over 14 amino acids.

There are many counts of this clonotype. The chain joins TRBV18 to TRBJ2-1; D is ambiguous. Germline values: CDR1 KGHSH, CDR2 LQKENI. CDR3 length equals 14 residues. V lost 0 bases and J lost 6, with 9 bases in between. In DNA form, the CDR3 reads TGTGCCAGCTCACCACCGTTGACGTCCAATGAGCAGTTCTTC. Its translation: CASSPPLTSNEQFF.

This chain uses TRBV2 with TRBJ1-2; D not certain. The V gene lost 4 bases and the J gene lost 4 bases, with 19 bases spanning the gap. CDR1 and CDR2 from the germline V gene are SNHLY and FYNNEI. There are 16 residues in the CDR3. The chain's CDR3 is CASSAWQTPSGYGYTF. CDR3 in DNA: TGTGCCAGCAGTGCCTGGCAGACCCCCTCGGGCTATGGCTACACCTTC. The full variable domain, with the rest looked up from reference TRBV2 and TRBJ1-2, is EPEVTQTPSHQVTQMGQEVILRCVPISNHLYFYWYRQILGQKVEFLVSFYNNEISEKSEIFDDQFSVERPDGSNFTLKIRSTKLEDSAMYFCASSAWQTPSGYGYTFGSGTRLTVV.

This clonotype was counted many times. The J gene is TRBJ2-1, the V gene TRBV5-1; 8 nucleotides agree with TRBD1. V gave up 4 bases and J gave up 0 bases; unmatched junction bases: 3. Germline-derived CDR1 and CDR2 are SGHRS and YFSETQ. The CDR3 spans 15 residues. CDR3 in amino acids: CASSEGTGSYNEQFF. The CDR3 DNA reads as TGCGCCAGCAGCGAGGGGACAGGCTCCTACAATGAGCAGTTCTTC.

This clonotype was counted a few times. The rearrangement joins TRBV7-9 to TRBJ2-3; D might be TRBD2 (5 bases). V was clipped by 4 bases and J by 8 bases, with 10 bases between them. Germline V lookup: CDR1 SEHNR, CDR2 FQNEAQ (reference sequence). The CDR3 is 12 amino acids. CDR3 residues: CASSSGRGTQYF. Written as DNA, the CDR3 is TGTGCCAGCAGCTCTGGACGGGGTACGCAGTATTTT.

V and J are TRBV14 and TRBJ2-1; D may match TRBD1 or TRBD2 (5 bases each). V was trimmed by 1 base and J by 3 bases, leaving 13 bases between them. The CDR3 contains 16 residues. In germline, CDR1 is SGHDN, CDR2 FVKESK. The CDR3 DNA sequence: TGTGCCAGCAGCCAAGGGTCGGGGCCCCTCTACAATGAGCAGTTCTTC. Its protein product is CASSQGSGPLYNEQFF.

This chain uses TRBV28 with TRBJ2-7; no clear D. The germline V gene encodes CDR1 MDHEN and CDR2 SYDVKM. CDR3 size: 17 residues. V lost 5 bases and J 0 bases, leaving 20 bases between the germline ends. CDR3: CASSLPSWGEDSYEQYF. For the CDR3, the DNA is TGTGCCAGCAGTCTACCCAGTTGGGGTGAAGACTCCTACGAGCAGTACTTC.

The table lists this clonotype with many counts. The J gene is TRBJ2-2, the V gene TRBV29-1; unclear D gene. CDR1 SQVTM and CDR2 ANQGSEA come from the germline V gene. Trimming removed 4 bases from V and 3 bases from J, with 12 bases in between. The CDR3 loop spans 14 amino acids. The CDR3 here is CSVGTPGHTGELFF. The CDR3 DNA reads TGCAGCGTTGGGACCCCCGGTCACACCGGGGAGCTGTTTTTT.

In DNA, the CDR3 is TGTGCCAGCAGAAGACAGGGGGTAGACGAGCAGTACTTC. Protein sequence: CASRRQGVDEQYF. V usage is TRBV2 and J usage is TRBJ2-7; 9 nucleotides agree with TRBD1. The V gene end was trimmed by 6 bases and the J gene end by 5 bases; junction bases not matched to a gene: 5. Germline CDR1 SNHLY, CDR2 FYNNEI. CDR3 length: 13 amino acids.

The CDR3 DNA follows: TGTGCCAGCAGCTCCCACGGGACTAGCGGGAGGGCCTTATCCTACGAGCAGTACTTC. Translating gives CASSSHGTSGRALSYEQYF. The chain links TRBV28 to TRBJ2-7, with TRBD2 matching over 16 bases. The CDR3 consists of 19 residues. Germline-derived CDR1 and CDR2 are MDHEN and SYDVKM. Trimming took 6 bases from V and 1 from J; bases not matched to a gene: 12.

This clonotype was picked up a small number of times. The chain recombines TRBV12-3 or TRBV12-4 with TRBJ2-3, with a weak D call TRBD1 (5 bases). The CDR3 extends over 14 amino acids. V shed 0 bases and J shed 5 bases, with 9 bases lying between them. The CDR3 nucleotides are TGTGCCAGCAGTTTAGCAAGGACAAGAGATACGCAGTATTTT. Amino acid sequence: CASSLARTRDTQYF.